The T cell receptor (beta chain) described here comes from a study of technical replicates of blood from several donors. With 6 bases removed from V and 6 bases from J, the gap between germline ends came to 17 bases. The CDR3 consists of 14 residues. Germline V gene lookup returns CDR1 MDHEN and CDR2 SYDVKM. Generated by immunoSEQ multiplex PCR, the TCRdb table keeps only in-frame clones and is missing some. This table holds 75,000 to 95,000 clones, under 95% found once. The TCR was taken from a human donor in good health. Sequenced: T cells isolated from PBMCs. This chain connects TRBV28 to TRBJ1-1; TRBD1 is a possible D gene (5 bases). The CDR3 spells CASRQGLLTAEAFF. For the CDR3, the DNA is TGTGCCAGCAGGCAGGGACTTTTAACGGCTGAAGCTTTCTTT.